This TCR beta chain was observed in a study of shared clonotypes between healthy human individuals. Clones were sequenced by immunoSEQ multiplex PCR, and TCRdb holds only the in-frame ones, with some missing. Among a few million clones listed, over 85% were seen once. Trimming stripped 7 bases from V and 5 bases from J, with 8 bases between. CDR3 length: 11 amino acids. Germline CDR1 SEHNR, CDR2 FQNEAQ (reference sequence). The origin of this receptor is a man in his late teens or twenties in good health. The V gene is TRBV7-9, the J gene TRBJ1-1; D gene ambiguous. Input material: naive CD4+ T cells sorted from blood. The subset is: CD45RA+ positively selected. CDR3 in amino acids: CASTRGTEAFF. For the CDR3, the DNA is TGTGCCAGCACGCGAGGGACTGAAGCTTTCTTT.